The 18 T cell receptor beta chains reported below all come from one sample, sequenced in a study of OX40 agonist ivuxolimab in advanced cancers. The protocol was immunoSEQ multiplex PCR, while the TCRdb copy is restricted to in-frame clones and leaves out a portion. Here the sample spans 70,000 or so clones, roughly 87% being singletons. The sequenced sample was CD4+ or CD8+ T cells sorted from blood, obtained in a trial of the OX40 agonist ivuxolimab. These receptors all stem from an adult with an advanced solid tumor such as melanoma, head and neck, liver or kidney cancer.

This chain uses TRBV12-2 with TRBJ2-6. TRBV12-2 is flagged as a pseudogene. This CDR3 is built from 21 residues. The CDR3 region has the DNA TGTGCAAGTCGCTTAGTTTCTTTCACCGGGACCCAGCGGTCTGGGGCCAACGTCCTGACTTTC. Residues: CASRLVSFTGTQRSGANVLTF.

The J gene is TRBJ1-2, the V gene TRBV19; D is perhaps TRBD1 (6 bases). V was clipped by 6 bases and J by 7 bases, with 15 bases between them. The CDR3 extends over 13 amino acids. Germline values: CDR1 LNHDA, CDR2 SQIVND (reference sequence). The CDR3 reads CASSNGGRGGYTF. The CDR3 bases are TGTGCCAGTAGCAATGGCGGCAGGGGTGGCTACACCTTC.

This rearrangement joins TRBV6-5 to TRBJ1-1, with TRBD1 matching over 10 bases. The CDR3 is made up of 16 amino acids. Germline V gives CDR1 MNHEY, CDR2 SVGAGI. Trimming cost V 2 bases and J 4 bases; bases outside gene matches: 7. This CDR3 reads CASSYRTGGAGTEAFF. The DNA of the CDR3 is TGTGCCAGCAGTTACAGGACAGGGGGTGCGGGCACTGAAGCTTTCTTT.

The chain combines TRBV6-5 with TRBJ1-1; TRBD1 is a possible D gene (6 bases). The V end was cut by 3 bases, the J end by 3 bases, with 14 bases between. Per germline, CDR1 MNHEY and CDR2 SVGAGI. This CDR3 is built from 15 residues. CDR3 coding DNA: TGTGCCAGCAGTTATATGGGGGCAAGGGACACTGAAGCTTTCTTT. Translation: CASSYMGARDTEAFF.

The chain combines TRBV6-1 with TRBJ1-1; TRBD1 matches 8 bases. Germline V gene sequence: CDR1 MNHNS, CDR2 SASEGT. The CDR3 consists of 11 residues. V lost 11 bases to trimming and J lost 7 bases; unmatched junction nucleotides: 6. The CDR3 DNA is TGTGCCGTCCGGGACAGGCATGAAGCTTTCTTT. This sequence encodes CAVRDRHEAFF.

This clone has just a few counts. This chain joins TRBV19 and TRBJ2-6; TRBD1 aligns across 8 bases. Germline V gene lookup returns CDR1 LNHDA and CDR2 SQIVND (reference sequence). Losses at the gene ends were 5 bases for V and 2 bases for J; bases not matched to a gene: 11. This CDR3 region has 18 residues. The DNA for the CDR3 is TGTGCCAGTAGTCCCCGATCCGGGACAGGTACTGGGGCCAACGTCCTGACTTTC. This encodes CASSPRSGTGTGANVLTF.

The chain recombines TRBV2 with TRBJ2-7, with D perhaps assigned TRBD1 or TRBD2 (5 bases each). The CDR3 extends over 14 amino acids. Germline lookup yields CDR1 SNHLY and CDR2 FYNNEI. Trimming cost V 3 bases and J 2 bases, with 11 bases left between them. Written as DNA, the CDR3 is TGTGCCAGCAGTGAGGGGACGGCACCCTACGAGCAGTACTTC. Amino acids: CASSEGTAPYEQYF.

The chain has TRBV10-2 and TRBJ1-5; D is uncertain. There are 13 residues in the CDR3. V lost 1 base and J lost 7, with 8 bases in between. Germline lookup yields CDR1 WSHSY and CDR2 SAAADI. DNA for the CDR3: TGCGCCAGCAGTGAGTTAGGGAGCCAGCCCCAGCATTTT. Its protein is CASSELGSQPQHF.

The chain couples TRBV12-5 to TRBJ2-7; D possibly uses TRBD1 or TRBD2 (5 bases each). The CDR3 spans 14 residues. Looked up from germline, CDR1 is LGHNT and CDR2 is FRNRAP. The V and J ends lost 5 bases and 5 bases respectively, with 16 bases between them. The DNA for the CDR3 is TGTGCTAGTGGTAGAAACGGGGCGCTAGACGAGCAGTACTTC. It encodes CASGRNGALDEQYF.

The gene calls are TRBV19 and TRBJ2-5; D is possibly TRBD2 (6 bases). This CDR3 has 14 residues. Germline values: CDR1 LNHDA, CDR2 SQIVND (reference sequence). Trimming removed 8 bases at V and 5 bases at J, with 18 bases between. CDR3 loop: CASSRDFRRETQYF. CDR3 nucleotides: TGTGCCAGTTCCAGGGACTTTAGGAGGGAGACCCAGTACTTC.

This clone was seen only a few times. The chain has TRBV6-1 and TRBJ1-5, with D possibly being TRBD1 (6 bases). This CDR3 comprises 18 residues. Per the germline V gene, CDR1 is MNHNS and CDR2 is SASEGT. V shed 2 bases and J shed 0 bases, with 17 bases lying between them. The CDR3 region has the DNA TGTGCCAGCAGTGAAAGGGCGGACAGTCGATATAGCAATCAGCCCCAGCATTTT. Translation: CASSERADSRYSNQPQHF.

V usage is TRBV6-8 and J usage is TRBJ1-5; 9 nucleotides agree with TRBD1. The CDR3 spans 15 residues. Germline V gives CDR1 MNHGY, CDR2 SAAAGT. With 2 bases clipped from V and 6 bases from J, the junction kept 5 bases outside the gene matches. CDR3 nucleotides: TGTGCCAGCAGTTACCGGGACAGGGAGGGTCAGCCCCAGCATTTT. Its protein is CASSYRDREGQPQHF.

The J gene is TRBJ2-7, the V gene TRBV19; tentatively, D is TRBD1 (6 bases). There are 14 residues in the CDR3. The germline CDR1 and CDR2 sequences are LNHDA and SQIVND (reference sequence). The germline V and J ends were trimmed by 3 bases and 5 bases, with 14 bases remaining between them. The CDR3 DNA reads as TGTGCCAGTAGTATCGAGGACAGTCTAAACGAGCAGTACTTC. Protein sequence: CASSIEDSLNEQYF.

The chain uses TRBV7-8 and TRBJ1-1; D is unclear. The V end was cut by 5 bases, the J end by 4 bases, with 14 bases between. Germline loops: CDR1 SGHVS, CDR2 FQNEAQ. The CDR3 covers 14 residues. The CDR3 coding sequence is TGTGCCAGCAGCCCTACCGGGGAGACCACTGAAGCTTTCTTT. It specifies CASSPTGETTEAFF.

The table lists this clone with a count of one. The chain joins TRBV23-1 to TRBJ2-2; D not certain. TRBV23-1 is sorted into the ORF group, with uncertain function. Trimming removed 1 base from V and 1 base from J, with 13 bases in between. This CDR3 spans 17 amino acids. The CDR3 reads CASSQWPLPRNTGELFF. In nucleotides, the CDR3 is TGCGCCAGCAGTCAATGGCCCCTCCCACGGAACACCGGGGAGCTGTTTTTT.

The chain links TRBV11-2 to TRBJ1-4; 8 bases are shared with TRBD1. The CDR3 has 14 amino acids. V shed 6 bases and J 10 bases; nucleotides not matched to a gene: 10. Germline V gene lookup returns CDR1 SGHAT and CDR2 FQNNGV. In DNA, the CDR3 is TGTGCCAGCAGGCCGACAGGGGACGGTGGAAAACTGTTTTTT. Amino acid sequence: CASRPTGDGGKLFF.

The rearrangement joins TRBV6-1 to TRBJ1-2; D remains ambiguous. Trimming removed 2 bases at V and 4 bases at J, with 14 bases between. CDR1 and CDR2 from the germline V gene are MNHNS and SASEGT. The CDR3 is made up of 15 amino acids. CDR3 amino acids: CASSESPGATYGYTF. The DNA for the CDR3 is TGTGCCAGCAGTGAAAGTCCAGGAGCTACCTATGGCTACACCTTC.

The chain is built from TRBV11-2 and TRBJ2-3; possibly TRBD1 for D (7 bases). The CDR3 totals 17 residues. The germline V gene encodes CDR1 SGHAT and CDR2 FQNNGV. The ends were cut back, 4 bases at V and 1 base at J, with 18 bases in the middle. CDR3 residues: CASSYGGTGAGTDTQYF. As DNA, the CDR3 is TGTGCCAGCAGCTACGGGGGAACAGGGGCCGGCACAGATACGCAGTATTTT.